Shown below are 21 T cell receptor beta chains from a single sample sequenced in a study of CD8 T cells in Susac syndrome. An input of about 0.5 to 1 ug of RNA was subjected to reverse transcription using random hexamers. A single record per CDR3 protein comes from TCRdb applying MiXCR to the immunoSEQ multiplex PCR reads. The sample carries 250,000 to 300,000 distinct CDR3 sequences, around 83% recorded once. Material for sequencing was CD8+ T cells from PBMCs. The origin of the receptors is a human donor with multiple sclerosis.

The rearrangement uses TRBV9 and TRBJ2-1; D unresolved. V lost 7 bases to trimming and J lost 5 bases, with 7 bases between them. The CDR3 loop spans 11 amino acids. Germline CDR1 reads SGDLS; CDR2 reads YYNGEE. In nucleotides, the CDR3 is TGTGCCAGCGGTAATAACAATGAGCAGTTCTTC. It encodes CASGNNNEQFF.

The CDR3 bases are TGTGCCACCAGGGTCGCTCAAGAGACCCAGTACTTC. Encoded protein: CATRVAQETQYF. The rearrangement joins TRBV6-1 to TRBJ2-5; TRBD1 is a possible D gene (5 bases). The CDR3 runs 12 residues. With 10 bases removed from V and 2 bases from J, the gap between germline ends came to 11 bases. Germline CDR1 reads MNHNS; CDR2 reads SASEGT.

This chain joins TRBV28 and TRBJ1-4, with a tentative D call TRBD1 (5 bases). The CDR3 is 15 residues long. Germline-derived CDR1 and CDR2 are MDHEN and SYDVKM. Trimming removed 2 bases at V and 7 bases at J, with 14 bases between. CDR3 in DNA: TGTGCCAGCAGTTTAGTCGGGGGTTTCGGTGAAAAACTGTTTTTT. Its protein is CASSLVGGFGEKLFF.

V gene TRBV7-3 combines with J gene TRBJ2-1; no clear D. V gave up 5 bases and J gave up 5 bases, with 22 bases separating them. CDR1 and CDR2 from the germline V gene are SGHTA and FQGTGA. The CDR3 has 17 amino acids. The CDR3 bases are TGTGCCAGCAGCCCCTGGATGGCTATGGCCCTTGACAATGAGCAGTTCTTC. Protein product: CASSPWMAMALDNEQFF.

This clonotype occurred a few times. This chain uses TRBV5-6 with TRBJ2-7, with D perhaps TRBD1 or TRBD2 (5 bases each). Germline values: CDR1 SGHDT, CDR2 YYEEEE. The CDR3 contains 14 residues. V was shortened by 4 bases and J by 3 bases, with 14 bases between the two germline ends. The CDR3 sequence: CASSPGDPLYEQYF. The CDR3 coding sequence is TGTGCCAGCAGCCCCGGGGACCCCCTCTACGAGCAGTACTTC.

In DNA, the CDR3 is TGTGCCAGCAGCCCCAGAGCGGTGGACTATGGCTACACCTTC. Amino acids: CASSPRAVDYGYTF. This chain links TRBV7-9 with TRBJ1-2; no firm D call. CDR3 length: 14 residues. Trimming left V 5 bases short and J 3 bases short, with 13 bases between. The germline V gene encodes CDR1 SEHNR and CDR2 FQNEAQ (reference sequence).

The chain links TRBV7-9 to TRBJ1-5; D gene unclear. The CDR3 consists of 14 residues. Germline-derived CDR1 and CDR2 are SEHNR and FQNEAQ (reference sequence). V shed 4 bases and J shed 4 bases, with 11 bases lying between them. The DNA for the CDR3 is TGTGCCAGCAGCTGGGAAGGGAAGAATCAGCCCCAGCATTTT. Amino acids: CASSWEGKNQPQHF.

The chain combines TRBV6-5 with TRBJ2-3, with a weak D call TRBD2 (6 bases). Germline lookup yields CDR1 MNHEY and CDR2 SVGAGI. The CDR3 is 13 amino acids. V was shortened by 6 bases and J by 7 bases, with 14 bases between the two germline ends. In DNA form, the CDR3 reads TGTGCCAGCAGCGGGGACTCCGGACATACGCAGTATTTT. Amino acid sequence: CASSGDSGHTQYF.

The chain has TRBV7-9 and TRBJ2-7; 8 bases are a match to TRBD1. CDR3 length equals 15 residues. Germline assignment: CDR1 SEHNR and CDR2 FQNEAQ (reference sequence). Losses at the gene ends were 5 bases for V and 4 bases for J; bases not matched to a gene: 10. The CDR3 sequence is CASSLPDREVYEQYF. The CDR3 bases are TGTGCCAGCAGCCTGCCGGACAGGGAGGTGTACGAGCAGTACTTC.

The chain is built from TRBV9 and TRBJ1-1; D ambiguous. The germline CDR1 and CDR2 sequences are SGDLS and YYNGEE. V lost 5 bases and J lost 4, with 12 bases in between. This CDR3 has 13 residues. The CDR3 loop is CASSEGLSTEAFF. Written as DNA, the CDR3 is TGTGCCAGCAGTGAGGGTCTTTCCACTGAAGCTTTCTTT.

This clonotype was counted once. The V call is TRBV30, the J call TRBJ2-7, with D possibly TRBD2 on 5 matching bases. CDR3 length: 13 residues. The V and J ends lost 2 bases and 7 bases respectively, with 15 bases between them. CDR1 and CDR2 (germline): GTSNPN, SVGIG (reference sequence). The CDR3 here is CAWSTFSSREQYF. CDR3 DNA: TGTGCCTGGAGTACTTTTTCTAGCCGTGAGCAGTACTTC.

The chain joins TRBV28 to TRBJ2-7; the D gene is possibly TRBD2 (6 bases). Trimming shortened V by 6 bases and J by 2 bases, and 11 bases separated the two germline ends. The CDR3 is 13 amino acids. Germline CDR1 reads MDHEN; CDR2 reads SYDVKM. The CDR3 protein is CASRDGGTYEQYF. CDR3 DNA: TGTGCCAGCAGGGACGGAGGGACCTACGAGCAGTACTTC.

Only one count was recorded for this clonotype. The chain is built from TRBV20-1 and TRBJ1-2; D gene ambiguous. With 7 bases removed from V and 6 bases from J, the gap between germline ends came to 3 bases. The CDR3 length is 8 residues. Germline V gene lookup returns CDR1 DFQATT and CDR2 SNEGSKA (reference sequence). CDR3 coding DNA: TGCAGTGTGGATGGCTACACCTTC. Translating it yields CSVDGYTF.

The chain uses TRBV7-9 and TRBJ1-1, with a weak D call TRBD1 (6 bases). CDR3 length equals 13 residues. The germline CDR1 and CDR2 sequences are SEHNR and FQNEAQ (reference sequence). The ends were cut back, 5 bases at V and 4 bases at J, with 11 bases in the middle. The CDR3 nucleotides are TGTGCCAGCAGCCCCAACAGGGTCACTGAAGCTTTCTTT. Its protein product is CASSPNRVTEAFF.

The V and J genes are TRBV7-9 and TRBJ1-1; tentative D call: TRBD1 (6 bases). The V gene lost 4 bases and the J gene lost 10 bases, with 19 bases spanning the gap. The length of the CDR3 is 14 residues. From germline, CDR1 is SEHNR and CDR2 FQNEAQ (reference sequence). The CDR3 DNA sequence: TGTGCCAGCAGCTCACACACGGGGGCGATGGGAGCTTTCTTT. Translating it yields CASSSHTGAMGAFF.

The chain recombines TRBV27 with TRBJ1-2; TRBD1 is a possible D gene (6 bases). V gave up 7 bases and J gave up 0 bases, with 12 bases separating them. There are 14 residues in the CDR3. Germline values: CDR1 MNHEY, CDR2 SMNVEV (reference sequence). The CDR3 spells CASNPQGSNYGYTF. CDR3 bases: TGTGCCAGCAACCCACAGGGATCTAACTATGGCTACACCTTC.

The chain recombines TRBV7-9 with TRBJ2-1, with 7 bases matching TRBD2. The CDR3 length is 17 residues. V shed 5 bases, J shed 12 bases, and the junction held 22 bases outside the gene matches. From germline, CDR1 is SEHNR and CDR2 FQNEAQ (reference sequence). The CDR3 DNA reads TGTGCCAGCAGCGGGACCGGGGCTAGCGGACCTACAACCCGGCAGTTCTTC. The encoded protein is CASSGTGASGPTTRQFF.

The V call is TRBV5-4, the J call TRBJ1-1; D gene unclear. The CDR3 sequence is 13 residues long. Trimming removed 2 bases from V and 0 bases from J, with 5 bases in between. Germline values: CDR1 SGHNT, CDR2 YYREEE (reference sequence). The CDR3 loop reads CASSFDLNTEAFF. CDR3 coding DNA: TGTGCCAGCAGCTTCGACTTGAACACTGAAGCTTTCTTT.

This clonotype appeared a few times. The genes are TRBV6-1 and TRBJ1-2; D is possibly TRBD1 (5 bases). Germline V CDR1 and CDR2: MNHNS, SASEGT. CDR3 length: 12 residues. Trimming removed 6 bases from V and 2 bases from J, with 7 bases in between. CDR3 sequence: CASSAGNYGYTF. The CDR3 DNA reads as TGTGCCAGCAGCGCAGGGAACTATGGCTACACCTTC.

CDR3 in DNA: TGTGCCACCAGTGATTTGGTAGCGGGAGGTCGGAATGAGCAGTTCTTC. Translated, it gives CATSDLVAGGRNEQFF. The rearrangement joins TRBV24-1 to TRBJ2-1; 10 positions agree with TRBD2. This CDR3 region has 16 residues. In germline, CDR1 is KGHDR, CDR2 SFDVKD. V lost 0 bases and J lost 7; bases outside the gene matches: 5.

The chain employs TRBV27 and TRBJ2-7; D unclear. CDR1 and CDR2 from the germline V gene are MNHEY and SMNVEV (reference sequence). This CDR3 has 12 residues. V lost 8 bases to trimming and J lost 3 bases, with 11 bases between them. The CDR3 DNA follows: TGTGCCAGCGCCTCTGCCGGCTACGAGCAGTACTTC. This translates into CASASAGYEQYF.